The text below deals with one T cell receptor (beta chain). Its target is unknown. The CDR3 contains 16 residues. Germline lookup yields CDR1 LNHDA and CDR2 SQIVND (reference sequence). Germline trimming cut 1 base from V and 0 bases from J; bases unmatched to any gene: 4. This sample is part of a study of cytomegalovirus exposure and HLA in healthy donors. Study results and caveats: Rarity marked most TCR sequences, yet some public TCRs occurred in many donors.

PCR used 60 Vbeta primers and 13 Jbeta primers. Sequencing was performed with immunoSEQ multiplex PCR; in TCRdb, only in-frame clones are kept and a portion is missing. The data contain more than 95,000 clones, more than 60% of them singletons. This chain links TRBV19 with TRBJ2-7; 9 bases line up with TRBD1. The material sequenced was PBMCs. This receptor was identified in a man younger than 40 in good health and CMV-seronegative. The CDR3 nucleotides are TGTGCCAGTAGTATAGTTGGACAGGGGTTCTCCTACGAGCAGTACTTC. As protein: CASSIVGQGFSYEQYF.